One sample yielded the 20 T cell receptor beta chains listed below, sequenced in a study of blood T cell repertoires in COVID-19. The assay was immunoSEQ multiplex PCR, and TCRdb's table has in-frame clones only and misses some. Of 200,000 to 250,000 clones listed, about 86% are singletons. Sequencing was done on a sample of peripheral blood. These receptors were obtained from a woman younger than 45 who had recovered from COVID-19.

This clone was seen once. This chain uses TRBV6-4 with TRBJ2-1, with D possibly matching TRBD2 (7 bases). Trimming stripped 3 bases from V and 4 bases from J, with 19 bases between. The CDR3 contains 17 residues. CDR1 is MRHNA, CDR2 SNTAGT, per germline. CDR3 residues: CASSETPGGPFYNEQFF. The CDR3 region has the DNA TGTGCCAGCAGTGAAACCCCCGGGGGGCCTTTTTACAATGAGCAGTTCTTC.

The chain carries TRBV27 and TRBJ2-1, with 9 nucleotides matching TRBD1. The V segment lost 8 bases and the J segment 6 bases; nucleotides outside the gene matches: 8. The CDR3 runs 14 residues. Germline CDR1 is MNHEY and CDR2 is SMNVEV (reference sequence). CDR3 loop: CASVRDRAGNEQFF. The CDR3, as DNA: TGTGCCAGCGTACGGGACAGGGCAGGCAATGAGCAGTTCTTC.

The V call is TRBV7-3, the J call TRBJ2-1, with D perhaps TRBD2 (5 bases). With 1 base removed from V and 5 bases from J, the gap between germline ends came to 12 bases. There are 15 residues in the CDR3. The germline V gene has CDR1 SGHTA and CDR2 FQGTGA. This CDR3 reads CASSLNGGRNNEQFF. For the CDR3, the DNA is TGTGCCAGCAGCTTAAATGGAGGACGGAACAATGAGCAGTTCTTC. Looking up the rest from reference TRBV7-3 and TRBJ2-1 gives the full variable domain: GAGVSQTPSNKVTEKGKYVELRCDPISGHTALYWYRQSLGQGPEFLIYFQGTGAADDSGLPNDRFFAVRPEGSVSTLKIQRTERGDSAVYLCASSLNGGRNNEQFFGPGTRLTVL.

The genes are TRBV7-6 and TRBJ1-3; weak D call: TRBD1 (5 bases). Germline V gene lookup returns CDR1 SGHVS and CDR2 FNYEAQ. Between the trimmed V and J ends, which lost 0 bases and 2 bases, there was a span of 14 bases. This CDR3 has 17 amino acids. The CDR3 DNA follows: TGTGCCAGCAGCTTAGCCCAGATCACCAGGGCTGGAAACACCATATATTTT. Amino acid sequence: CASSLAQITRAGNTIYF.

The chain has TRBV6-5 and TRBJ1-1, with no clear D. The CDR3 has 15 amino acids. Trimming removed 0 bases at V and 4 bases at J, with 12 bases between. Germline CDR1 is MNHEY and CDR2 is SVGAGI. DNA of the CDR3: TGTGCCAGCAGTTACTCGGAGTATATGGGCACTGAAGCTTTCTTT. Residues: CASSYSEYMGTEAFF.

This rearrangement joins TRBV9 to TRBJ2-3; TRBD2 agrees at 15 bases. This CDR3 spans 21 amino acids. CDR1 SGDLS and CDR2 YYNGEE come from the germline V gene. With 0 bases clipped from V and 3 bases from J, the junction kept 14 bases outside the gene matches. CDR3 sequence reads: CASSVGPLRTSGGAGTDTQYF. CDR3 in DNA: TGTGCCAGCAGCGTAGGCCCCCTAAGGACTAGCGGGGGGGCCGGAACAGATACGCAGTATTTT.

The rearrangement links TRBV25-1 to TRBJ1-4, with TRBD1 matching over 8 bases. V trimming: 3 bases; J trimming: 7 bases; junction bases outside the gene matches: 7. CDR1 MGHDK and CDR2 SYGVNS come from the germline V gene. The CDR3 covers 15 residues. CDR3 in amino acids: CASSDPRTGREKLFF. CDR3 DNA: TGTGCCAGCAGTGACCCCAGGACAGGGCGTGAAAAACTGTTTTTT. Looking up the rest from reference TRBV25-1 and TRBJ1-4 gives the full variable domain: EADIYQTPRYLVIGTGKKITLECSQTMGHDKMYWYQQDPGMELHLIHYSYGVNSTEKGDLSSESTVSRIRTEHFPLTLESARPSHTSQYLCASSDPRTGREKLFFGSGTQLSVL.

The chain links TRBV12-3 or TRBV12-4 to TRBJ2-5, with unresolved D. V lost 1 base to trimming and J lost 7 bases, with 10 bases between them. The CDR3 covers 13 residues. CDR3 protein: CASSLGTLGTQYF. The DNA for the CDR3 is TGTGCCAGCAGTTTAGGTACCCTAGGGACCCAGTACTTC.

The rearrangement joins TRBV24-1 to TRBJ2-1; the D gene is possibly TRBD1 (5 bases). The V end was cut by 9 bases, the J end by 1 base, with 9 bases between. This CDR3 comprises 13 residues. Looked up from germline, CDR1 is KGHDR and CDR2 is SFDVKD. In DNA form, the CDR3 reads TGTGCCACCCAGGGAACGTCCTACAATGAGCAGTTCTTC. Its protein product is CATQGTSYNEQFF.

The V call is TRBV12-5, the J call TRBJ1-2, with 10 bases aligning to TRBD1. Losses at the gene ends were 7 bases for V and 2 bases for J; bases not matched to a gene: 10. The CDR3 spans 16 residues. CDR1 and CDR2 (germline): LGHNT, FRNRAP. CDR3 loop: CASVYGRQGANYGYTF. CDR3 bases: TGTGCTAGTGTTTATGGCCGACAGGGGGCGAACTATGGCTACACCTTC.

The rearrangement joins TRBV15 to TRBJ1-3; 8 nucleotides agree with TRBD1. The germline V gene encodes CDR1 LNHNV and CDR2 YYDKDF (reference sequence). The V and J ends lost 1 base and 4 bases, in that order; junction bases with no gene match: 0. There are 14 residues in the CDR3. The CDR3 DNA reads TGTGCCACCAGCAGAGGGACAGGGGGAAACACCATATATTTT. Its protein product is CATSRGTGGNTIYF.

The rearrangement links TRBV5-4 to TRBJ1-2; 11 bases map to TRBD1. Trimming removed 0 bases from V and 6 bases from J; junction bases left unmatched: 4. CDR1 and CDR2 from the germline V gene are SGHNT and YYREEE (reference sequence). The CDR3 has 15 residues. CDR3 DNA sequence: TGTGCCAGCAGCTTGGCCCCGGACAGGGGGCATGGCTACACCTTC. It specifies CASSLAPDRGHGYTF.

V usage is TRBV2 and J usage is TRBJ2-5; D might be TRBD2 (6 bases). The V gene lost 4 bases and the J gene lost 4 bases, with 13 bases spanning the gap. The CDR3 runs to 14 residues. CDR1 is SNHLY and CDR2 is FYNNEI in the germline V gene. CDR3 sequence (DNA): TGTGCCAGCAGTGGAGGAGGGTGGGGAGAGACCCAGTACTTC. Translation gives CASSGGGWGETQYF.

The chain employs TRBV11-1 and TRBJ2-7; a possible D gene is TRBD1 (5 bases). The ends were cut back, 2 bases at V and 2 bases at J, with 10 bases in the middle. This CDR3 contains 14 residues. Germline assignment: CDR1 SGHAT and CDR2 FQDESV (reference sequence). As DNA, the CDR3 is TGTGCCAGCAGCTTAAGACAGCAGCCCTACGAGCAGTACTTC. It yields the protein CASSLRQQPYEQYF.

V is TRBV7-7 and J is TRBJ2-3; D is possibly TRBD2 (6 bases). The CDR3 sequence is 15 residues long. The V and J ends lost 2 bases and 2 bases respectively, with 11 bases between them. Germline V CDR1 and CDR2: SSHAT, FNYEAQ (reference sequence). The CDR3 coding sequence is TGTGCCAGCAGCTTAACTGGGGGGAACACAGATACGCAGTATTTT. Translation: CASSLTGGNTDTQYF.

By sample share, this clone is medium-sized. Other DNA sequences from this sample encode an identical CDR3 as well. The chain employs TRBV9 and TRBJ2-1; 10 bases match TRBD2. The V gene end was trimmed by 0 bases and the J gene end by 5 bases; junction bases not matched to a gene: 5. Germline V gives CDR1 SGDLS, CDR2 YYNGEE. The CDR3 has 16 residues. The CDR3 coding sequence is TGTGCCAGCAGCGTAGGCCCTAGCGGGGGAGACAATGAGCAGTTCTTC. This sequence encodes CASSVGPSGGDNEQFF.

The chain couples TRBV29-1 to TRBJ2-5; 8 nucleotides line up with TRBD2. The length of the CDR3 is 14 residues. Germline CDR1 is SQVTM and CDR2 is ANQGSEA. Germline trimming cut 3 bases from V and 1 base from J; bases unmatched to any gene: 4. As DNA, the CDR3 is TGCAGCGTTGATAGCCTAGCGGGCCAAGAGACCCAGTACTTC. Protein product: CSVDSLAGQETQYF.

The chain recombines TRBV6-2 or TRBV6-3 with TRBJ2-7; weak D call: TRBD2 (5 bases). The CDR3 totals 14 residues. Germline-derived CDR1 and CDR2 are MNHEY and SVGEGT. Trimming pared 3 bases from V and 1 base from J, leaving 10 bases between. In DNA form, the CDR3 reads TGTGCCAGCAGTTATAATTGGAGGTCCTACGAGCAGTACTTC. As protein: CASSYNWRSYEQYF.

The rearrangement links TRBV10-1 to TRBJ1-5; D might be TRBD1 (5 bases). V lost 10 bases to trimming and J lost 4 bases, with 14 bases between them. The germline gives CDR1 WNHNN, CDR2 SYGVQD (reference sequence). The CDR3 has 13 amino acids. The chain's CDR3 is CATARSGNQPQHF. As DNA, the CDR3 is TGCGCCACAGCCCGGTCAGGGAATCAGCCCCAGCATTTT.

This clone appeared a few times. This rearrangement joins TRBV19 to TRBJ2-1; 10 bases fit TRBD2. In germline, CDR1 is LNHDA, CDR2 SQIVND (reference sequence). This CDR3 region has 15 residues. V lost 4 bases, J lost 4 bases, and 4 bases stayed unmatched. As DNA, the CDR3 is TGTGCCAGTAGTACTACTAGCGGGGATTACAATGAGCAGTTCTTC. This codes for CASSTTSGDYNEQFF.